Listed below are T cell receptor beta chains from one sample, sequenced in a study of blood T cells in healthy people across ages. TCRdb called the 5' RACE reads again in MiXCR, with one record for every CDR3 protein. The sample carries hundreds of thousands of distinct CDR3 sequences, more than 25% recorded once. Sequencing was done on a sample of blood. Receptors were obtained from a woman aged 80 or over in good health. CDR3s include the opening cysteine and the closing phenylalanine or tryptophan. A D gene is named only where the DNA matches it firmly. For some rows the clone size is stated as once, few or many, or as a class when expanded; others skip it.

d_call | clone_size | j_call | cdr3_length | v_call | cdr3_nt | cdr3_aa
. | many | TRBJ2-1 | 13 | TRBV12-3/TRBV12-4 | TGTGCCAGCAGTTTTGCCCTATACAATGAGCAGTTCTTC | CASSFALYNEQFF
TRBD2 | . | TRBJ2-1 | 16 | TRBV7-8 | TGTGCCAGCAGCTTAGGCCCTAACCTAGCGGTTGGTGAGCAGTTCTTC | CASSLGPNLAVGEQFF
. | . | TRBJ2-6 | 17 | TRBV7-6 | TGTGCCAGCAGCCCTAGAGGAGGGACTTCTGGGGCCAACGTCCTGACTTTC | CASSPRGGTSGANVLTF
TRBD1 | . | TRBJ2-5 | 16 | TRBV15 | TGTGCCACCGGTAGAGATGGGACAGGTCTCCAAGAGACCCAGTACTTC | CATGRDGTGLQETQYF
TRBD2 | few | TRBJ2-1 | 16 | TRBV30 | TGTGCCTGGAGTGTACTCGGGGGGATATCCTACAATGAGCAGTTCTTC | CAWSVLGGISYNEQFF
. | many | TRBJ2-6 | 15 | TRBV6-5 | TGTGCCAGCAGCTCCAGGGTAACCGGGGCCAACGTCCTGACTTTC | CASSSRVTGANVLTF
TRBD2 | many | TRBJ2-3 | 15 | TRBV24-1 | TGTGCCACCAGTGATCCCGGGAGGGCGGAAGATACGCAGTATTTT | CATSDPGRAEDTQYF
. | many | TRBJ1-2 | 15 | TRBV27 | TGTGCCAGCAGTTTATCCCCCGGAGGGAACTATGGCTACACCTTC | CASSLSPGGNYGYTF
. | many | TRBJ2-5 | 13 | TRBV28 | TGTGCCAGCAGTTTAAATCCATTTGGGACCCAGTACTTC | CASSLNPFGTQYF
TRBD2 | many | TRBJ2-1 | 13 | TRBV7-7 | TGTGCTAGCAGTTCCGGACTAGAGGGTGAGCAGTTCTTC | CASSSGLEGEQFF
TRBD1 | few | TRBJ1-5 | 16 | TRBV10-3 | TGTGCCATCAGTGAAAAATTAGGGACAGGGCTTCAGCCCCAGCATTTT | CAISEKLGTGLQPQHF
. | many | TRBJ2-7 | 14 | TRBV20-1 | TGCAGTGCGCCACACAGGGTGTTTTACTACGAGCAGTACTTC | CSAPHRVFYYEQYF
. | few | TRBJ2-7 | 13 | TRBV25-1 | TGTGCCAGCAGTGACGAGGGCTCCTACGAGCAGTACTTC | CASSDEGSYEQYF
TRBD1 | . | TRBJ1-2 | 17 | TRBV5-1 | TGCGCCAGCTCCCGGTGGGCAGGGGGCGGAGATGGAGGTGGCTACACCTTC | CASSRWAGGGDGGGYTF
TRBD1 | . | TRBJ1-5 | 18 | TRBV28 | TGTGCCAGCAGTCCCGGGGCCGGGACAGCCGGGTGGAATCAGCCCCAGCATTTT | CASSPGAGTAGWNQPQHF
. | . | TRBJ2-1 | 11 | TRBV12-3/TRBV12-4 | TGTGCCGGCAGTTTACTCAATGAGCAGTTCTTC | CAGSLLNEQFF
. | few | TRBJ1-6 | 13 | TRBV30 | TGTGCCTGGACCCCACCGCCCAATTCACCCCTCCACTTT | CAWTPPPNSPLHF
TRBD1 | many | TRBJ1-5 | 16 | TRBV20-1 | TGCAGTGCTCTTATCGGGACAGGGGGAAGGAATCAGCCCCAGCATTTT | CSALIGTGGRNQPQHF
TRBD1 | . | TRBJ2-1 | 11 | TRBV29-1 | TGCAGCGGTACAGGGGGACATGAGCAGTTCTTC | CSGTGGHEQFF
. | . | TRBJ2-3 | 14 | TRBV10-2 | TGCGCCAGCACCCGGGGGCGGACGGCAGATACGCAGTATTTT | CASTRGRTADTQYF
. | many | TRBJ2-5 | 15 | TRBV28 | TGTGCCAGCAGTTTATTTAACCTAAACCAAGAGACCCAGTACTTC | CASSLFNLNQETQYF
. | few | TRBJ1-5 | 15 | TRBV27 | TGTGCCAGCAGCTCCCGTAGGGCCTCCAATCAGCCCCAGCATTTT | CASSSRRASNQPQHF
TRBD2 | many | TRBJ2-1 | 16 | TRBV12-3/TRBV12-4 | TGTGCCAGCAGTTTACGTAGCGGGGGGTCAGGGGATGAGCAGTTCTTC | CASSLRSGGSGDEQFF
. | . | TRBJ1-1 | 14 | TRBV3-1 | TGTGCCAGCAGCCGTCTGGGGGGGGCAACTGAAGCTTTCTTT | CASSRLGGATEAFF
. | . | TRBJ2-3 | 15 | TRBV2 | TGTGCCAGCAGTGGTAACAGGGTGGGACCAGATACGCAGTATTTT | CASSGNRVGPDTQYF
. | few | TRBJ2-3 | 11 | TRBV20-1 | TGCAGTCAGGGTGGCACAGATACGCAGTATTTT | CSQGGTDTQYF
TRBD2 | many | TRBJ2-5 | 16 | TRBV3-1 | TGTGCCAGCAGCCAAGGCCAGCGGGGGGCCCAAGAGACCCAGTACTTC | CASSQGQRGAQETQYF
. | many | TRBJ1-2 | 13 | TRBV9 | TGTGCCAGCAGCGTAGACAGTTCCTATGGCTACACCTTC | CASSVDSSYGYTF
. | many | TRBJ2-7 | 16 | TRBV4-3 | TGCGCCAGCAGCCAAGATTCGGGATTGCCACCCTACGAGCAGTACTTC | CASSQDSGLPPYEQYF
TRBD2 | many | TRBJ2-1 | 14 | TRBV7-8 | TGTGCCAGCAGCCCCGGGACTAGCGGGGGGGGACAGTTCTTC | CASSPGTSGGGQFF
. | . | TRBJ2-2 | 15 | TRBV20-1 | TGCAGTGCTACCTCTAAAGTCCGACATGCCGGGGAGCTGTTTTTT | CSATSKVRHAGELFF
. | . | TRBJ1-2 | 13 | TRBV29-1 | TGCAGCGTTGAATCCAGGGCGATAGGTGGCTACACCTTC | CSVESRAIGGYTF
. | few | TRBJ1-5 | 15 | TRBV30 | TGTGCCTGGCAATCGACAGGATATAGCAATCAGCCCCAGCATTTT | CAWQSTGYSNQPQHF
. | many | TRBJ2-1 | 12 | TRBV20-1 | TGCAGTGCTAGCAGTAACGGTGGGGGGCCGTTCTTC | CSASSNGGGPFF
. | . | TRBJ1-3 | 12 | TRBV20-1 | TGCAGTGCTAGGGTCTCTGGAAACACCATATATTTT | CSARVSGNTIYF